This T cell receptor (beta chain) was found in a study of T cell responses to AZD1222 COVID-19 vaccine (dated by TCRdb to the early 2020s). Background on the whole study: Because spike-specific TCR depth and breadth did not differ between the two schedules, AZD1222 recipients who got a second dose at roughly 4 weeks were pooled with those who got a second dose at roughly 12 weeks. A total of 233 trial participants underwent TCR sequencing, of whom 207 received two doses of AZD1222 and 26 received two doses of the MenACWY control vaccine. Enrollment into the trials was organized by age into subgroups of 18-55, 56-69 and 70-plus years, and those subgroups contained approximately 160, 26 and 62 TCR-sequenced participants, respectively. Summary of the overall study and its limitations: Epitopes outside the regions mutated in the B.1.351 and B.1.1.7 variants were reportedly recognized by nearly half of the unique spike-specific TCRs. Conclusions about previously exposed vaccinees are limited, since just 6 or 7 AZD1222 recipients were seropositive for SARS-CoV-2 at baseline. No day 14 peak-response samples were available, so repertoires were characterized only after the peak T cell response. The 56-69-year group was small, and its depth increase did not reach significance, likely because of low power. Participants were mostly white British and included more females than males, and it was suggested by the authors that clonal diversity may have been underestimated. The vaccine-associated CD4 TCRs covered the entire spike protein, and the dominant responses fell in regions 160-218 and 743-854. Spike-specific TCR breadth and depth rose significantly after two AZD1222 doses compared with day 0 and with MenACWY recipients.

Remarks on this clone: The antigen this receptor binds is unknown. Base-call qualities are not available, and no considerably larger clone is one nucleotide away.

The CDR3 regions of human TCRbeta chains were analyzed by immunosequencing. Per the source publication's procedure: TCRs in the repertoires were matched against a reference library of SARS-CoV-2-specific TCRs that had been generated with the MIRA antigen-specificity platform. Breadth was defined as the fraction of unique TCRs that were SARS-CoV-2-associated, and depth was defined as the fraction of total T cells that were SARS-CoV-2-associated. Using the MIRA data, each spike-specific TCR was mapped to the spike region that the TCR reacts to and placed in a CD4 or CD8 class. Log10-transformed breadth and depth values were compared by one-way ANOVA with Sidak's multiple comparisons tests. Entries here come from immuneACCESS through TCRdb and include only in-frame sequences with V and J called. Some clones fail to appear in such tables; in the studies checked, an unresolved V gene covers under half of the shortfall, and the cause of the remainder is unknown. V, J and clone size derive from that table, while D and trimming were established from the DNA sequence. Counted in this sample were fewer than 140,000 clones; about 90% of them appeared once. The top ten hold roughly 5.1% of the sample.

The meaning of the sample's time point label: baseline before first vaccination. Vaccinee samples came from UK trials COV001 and COV002, including a single-blind randomized controlled phase 2/3 trial of AZD1222 (ChAdOx1 nCoV-19) in healthy adults. For TCRbeta chain sequencing, PBMC samples from trial participants were taken at day 0 and at day 28 after the second dose. The sequences come from peripheral blood, collected on day 0 of AZD1222 vaccination. This sequence was found in an adult in good health.

The nucleotides read TGTGCCAGCAGTTTATTAGCTAGCGGGAGATTTGGTGAGCAGTTCTTC. This gives the protein CASSLLASGRFGEQFF. The chain was built from TRBV28 and TRBJ2-1; 10 bases in between match TRBD2. Including the terminal cysteine and phenylalanine, the CDR3 comprises 16 residues. Only the CDR3 region is kept as DNA, spanning 48 bases read in frame from base 1. V has 1 base trimmed and J has 9 bases trimmed; junction bases matching no gene number 9. CDR1 and CDR2 (MDHEN, SYDVKM) derive from the germline V gene.